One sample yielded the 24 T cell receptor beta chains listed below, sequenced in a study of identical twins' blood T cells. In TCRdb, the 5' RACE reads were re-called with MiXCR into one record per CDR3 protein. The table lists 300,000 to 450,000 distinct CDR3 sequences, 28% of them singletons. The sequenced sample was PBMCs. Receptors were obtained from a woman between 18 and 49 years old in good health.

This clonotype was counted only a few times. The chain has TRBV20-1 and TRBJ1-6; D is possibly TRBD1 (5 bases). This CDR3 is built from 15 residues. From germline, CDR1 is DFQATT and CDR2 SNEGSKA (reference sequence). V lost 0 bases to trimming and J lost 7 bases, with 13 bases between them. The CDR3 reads CSAREGDMMNSPLHF. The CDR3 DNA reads TGCAGTGCTAGAGAGGGGGATATGATGAATTCACCCCTCCACTTT.

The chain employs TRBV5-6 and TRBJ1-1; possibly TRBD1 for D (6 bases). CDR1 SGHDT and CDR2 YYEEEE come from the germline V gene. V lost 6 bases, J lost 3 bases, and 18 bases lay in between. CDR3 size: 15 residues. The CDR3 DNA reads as TGTGCCAGCACCATGGAGCGGAGGGGGTACACTGAAGCTTTCTTT. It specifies CASTMERRGYTEAFF.

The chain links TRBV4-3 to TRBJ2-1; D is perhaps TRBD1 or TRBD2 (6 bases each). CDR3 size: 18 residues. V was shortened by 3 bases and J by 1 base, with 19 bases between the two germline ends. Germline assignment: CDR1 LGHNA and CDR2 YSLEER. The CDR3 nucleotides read TGCGCCAGCAGCCAGGATGTTAGGGGGGAGAGGTCCTACAATGAGCAGTTCTTC. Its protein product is CASSQDVRGERSYNEQFF.

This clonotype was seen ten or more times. CDR3 protein: CASSVDNGQVYGYTF. As DNA, the CDR3 is TGTGCCAGCAGCGTCGATAACGGCCAGGTGTATGGCTACACCTTC. The V gene is TRBV9, the J gene TRBJ1-2; D gene unclear. CDR3 size: 15 residues. Per germline, CDR1 SGDLS and CDR2 YYNGEE. V was clipped by 2 bases and J by 5 bases, with 16 bases between them.

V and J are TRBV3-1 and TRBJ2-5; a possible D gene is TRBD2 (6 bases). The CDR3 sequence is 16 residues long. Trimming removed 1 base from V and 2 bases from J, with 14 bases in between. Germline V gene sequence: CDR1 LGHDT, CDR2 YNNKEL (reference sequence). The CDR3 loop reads CASSQGDSYIQETQYF. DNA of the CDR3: TGTGCCAGCAGCCAAGGGGACTCATATATTCAAGAGACCCAGTACTTC.

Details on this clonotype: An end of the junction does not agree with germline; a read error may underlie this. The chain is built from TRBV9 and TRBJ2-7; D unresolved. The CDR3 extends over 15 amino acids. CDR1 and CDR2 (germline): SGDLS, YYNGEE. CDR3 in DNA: TGTGCCAGCAGCGTAGCTCCGACCGACCCCTACGGGCAGTACTTC. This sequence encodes CASSVAPTDPYGQYF. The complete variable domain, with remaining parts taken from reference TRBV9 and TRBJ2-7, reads DSGVTQTPKHLITATGQRVTLRCSPRSGDLSVYWYQQSLDQGLQFLIQYYNGEERAKGNILERFSAQQFPDLHSELNLSSLELGDSALYFCASSVAPTDPYGQYFGPGTRLTVT.

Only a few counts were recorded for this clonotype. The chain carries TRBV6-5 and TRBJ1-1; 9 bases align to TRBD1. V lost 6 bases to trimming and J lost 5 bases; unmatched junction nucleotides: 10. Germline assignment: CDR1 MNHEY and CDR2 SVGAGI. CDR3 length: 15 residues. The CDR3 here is CASRTITGGGTEAFF. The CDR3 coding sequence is TGTGCCAGCAGAACCATAACAGGGGGCGGTACTGAAGCTTTCTTT.

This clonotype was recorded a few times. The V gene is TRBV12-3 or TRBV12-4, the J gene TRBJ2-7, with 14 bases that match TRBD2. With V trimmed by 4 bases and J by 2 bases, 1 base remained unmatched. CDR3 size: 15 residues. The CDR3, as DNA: TGTGCCAGCAGTTCGACTAGCGGGAGGGCCTACGAGCAGTACTTC. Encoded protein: CASSSTSGRAYEQYF.

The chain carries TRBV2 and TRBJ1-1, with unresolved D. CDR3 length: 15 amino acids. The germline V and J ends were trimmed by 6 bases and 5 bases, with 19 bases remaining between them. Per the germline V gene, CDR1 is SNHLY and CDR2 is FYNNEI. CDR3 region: CASSLRVAGRTEAFF. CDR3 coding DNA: TGTGCCAGCAGCCTAAGGGTGGCAGGACGGACTGAAGCTTTCTTT.

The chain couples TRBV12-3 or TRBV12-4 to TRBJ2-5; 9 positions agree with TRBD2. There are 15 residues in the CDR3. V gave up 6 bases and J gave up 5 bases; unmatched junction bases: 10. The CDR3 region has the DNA TGTGCCAGCAGGATGAGTAGCGGGAGTCGCGAGACCCAGTACTTC. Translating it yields CASRMSSGSRETQYF.

This CDR3 reads CSARGITSGRFNEQFF. In DNA form, the CDR3 reads TGCAGTGCTAGAGGGATTACTAGCGGCAGATTCAATGAGCAGTTCTTC. The chain recombines TRBV20-1 with TRBJ2-1; 8 positions agree with TRBD2. J gave up 6 bases and V 1 base, and 11 bases lay outside the gene matches. This CDR3 spans 16 amino acids. The V gene's germline CDR1 is DFQATT and CDR2 SNEGSKA (reference sequence).

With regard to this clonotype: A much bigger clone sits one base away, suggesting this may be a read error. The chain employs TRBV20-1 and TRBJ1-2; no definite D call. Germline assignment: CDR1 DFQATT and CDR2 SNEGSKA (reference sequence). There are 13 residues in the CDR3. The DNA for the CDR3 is TGCGGTGCTTGGGGAAAAGACAACTATGGCTACACCTTC. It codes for CGAWGKDNYGYTF.

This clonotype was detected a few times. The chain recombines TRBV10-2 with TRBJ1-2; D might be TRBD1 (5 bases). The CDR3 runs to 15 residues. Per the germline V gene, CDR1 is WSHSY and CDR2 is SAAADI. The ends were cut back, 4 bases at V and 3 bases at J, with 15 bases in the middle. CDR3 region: CASSVGPGADYGYTF. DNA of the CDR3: TGCGCCAGCAGTGTGGGGCCCGGTGCTGACTATGGCTACACCTTC.

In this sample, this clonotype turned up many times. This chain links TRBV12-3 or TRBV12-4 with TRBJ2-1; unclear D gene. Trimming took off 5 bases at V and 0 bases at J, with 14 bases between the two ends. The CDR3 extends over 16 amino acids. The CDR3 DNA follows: TGTGCCAGCAGTCCATCAGCCGAGAGCTCCTACAATGAGCAGTTCTTC. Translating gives CASSPSAESSYNEQFF.

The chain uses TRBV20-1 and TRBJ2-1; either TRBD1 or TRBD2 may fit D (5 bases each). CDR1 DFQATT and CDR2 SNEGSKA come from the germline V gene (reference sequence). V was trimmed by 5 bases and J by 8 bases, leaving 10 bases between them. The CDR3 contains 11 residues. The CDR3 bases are TGCAGTGCTTCCCGGGACGATGAGCAGTTCTTC. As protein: CSASRDDEQFF.

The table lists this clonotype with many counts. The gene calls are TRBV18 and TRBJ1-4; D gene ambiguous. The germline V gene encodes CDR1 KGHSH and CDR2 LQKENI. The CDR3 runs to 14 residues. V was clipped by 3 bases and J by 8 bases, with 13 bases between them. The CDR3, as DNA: TGTGCCAGCTCACCTTACTCGGGTATGGAAAAACTGTTTTTT. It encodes CASSPYSGMEKLFF. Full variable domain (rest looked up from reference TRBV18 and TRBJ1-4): NAGVMQNPRHLVRRRGQEARLRCSPMKGHSHVYWYRQLPEEGLKFMVYLQKENIIDESGMPKERFSAEFPKEGPSILRIQQVVRGDSAAYFCASSPYSGMEKLFFGSGTQLSVL.

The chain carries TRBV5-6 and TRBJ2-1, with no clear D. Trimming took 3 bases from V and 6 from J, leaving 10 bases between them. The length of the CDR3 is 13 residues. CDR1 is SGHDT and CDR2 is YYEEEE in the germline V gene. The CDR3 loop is CASSWAPPNEQFF. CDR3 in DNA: TGTGCCAGCAGCTGGGCGCCACCCAATGAGCAGTTCTTC.

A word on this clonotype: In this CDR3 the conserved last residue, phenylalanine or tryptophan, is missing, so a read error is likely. The CDR3 protein is CSARQGKGNQPQHL. In DNA form, the CDR3 reads TGCAGTGCTCGACAGGGTAAAGGCAATCAGCCCCAGCATCTT. This chain connects TRBV20-1 to TRBJ1-5; 7 positions match TRBD1. Losses at the gene ends were 5 bases for V and 2 bases for J; bases not matched to a gene: 6. CDR3 length: 14 residues. Germline CDR1 DFQATT, CDR2 SNEGSKA (reference sequence).

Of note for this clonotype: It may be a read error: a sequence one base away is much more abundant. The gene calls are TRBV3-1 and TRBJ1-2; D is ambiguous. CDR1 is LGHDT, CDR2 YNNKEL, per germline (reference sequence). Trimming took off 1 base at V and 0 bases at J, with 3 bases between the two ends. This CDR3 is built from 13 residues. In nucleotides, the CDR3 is TGTGCCAGCAGCCAAGGTTCTAACTATGGCTACACCTTC. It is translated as CASSQGSNYGYTF.

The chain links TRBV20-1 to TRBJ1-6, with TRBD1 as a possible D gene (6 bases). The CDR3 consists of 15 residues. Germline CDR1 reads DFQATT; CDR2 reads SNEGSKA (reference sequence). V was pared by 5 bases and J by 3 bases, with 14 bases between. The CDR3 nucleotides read TGCAGTGCTGGCTCCCAGGGGTTCTATAATTCACCCCTCCACTTT. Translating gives CSAGSQGFYNSPLHF.

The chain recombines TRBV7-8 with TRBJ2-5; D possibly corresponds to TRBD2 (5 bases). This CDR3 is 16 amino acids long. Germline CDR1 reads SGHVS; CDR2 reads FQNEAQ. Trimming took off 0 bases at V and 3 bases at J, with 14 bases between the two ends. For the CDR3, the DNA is TGTGCCAGCAGCTTAGCGCGCGCGGGTTACAAAGAGACCCAGTACTTC. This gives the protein CASSLARAGYKETQYF.

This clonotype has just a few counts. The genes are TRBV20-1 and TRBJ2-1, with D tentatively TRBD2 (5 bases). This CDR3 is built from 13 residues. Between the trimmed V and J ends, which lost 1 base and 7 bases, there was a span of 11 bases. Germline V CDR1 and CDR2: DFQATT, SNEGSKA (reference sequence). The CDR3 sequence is CSARVGLANEQFF. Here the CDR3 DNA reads TGCAGTGCTAGAGTTGGGCTAGCTAATGAGCAGTTCTTC.

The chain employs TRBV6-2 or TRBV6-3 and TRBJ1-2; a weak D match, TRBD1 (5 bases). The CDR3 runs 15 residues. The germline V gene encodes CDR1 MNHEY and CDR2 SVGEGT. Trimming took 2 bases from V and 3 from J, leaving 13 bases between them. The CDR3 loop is CASSYTLGPDYGYTF. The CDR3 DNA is TGTGCCAGCAGTTACACCCTGGGACCGGACTATGGCTACACCTTC.

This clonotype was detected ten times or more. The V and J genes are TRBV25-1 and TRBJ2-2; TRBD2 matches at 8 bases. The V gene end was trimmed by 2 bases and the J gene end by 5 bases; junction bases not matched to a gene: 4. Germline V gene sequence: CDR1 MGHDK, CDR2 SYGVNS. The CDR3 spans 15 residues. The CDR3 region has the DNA TGTGCCAGCAGTGAACGGGGGGGAGGTACCGGGGAGCTGTTTTTT. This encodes CASSERGGGTGELFF.